This TCR beta chain was recorded in a study of blood T cell repertoires in COVID-19. In the study overall: Both acute and convalescent COVID-19 samples were obtained from the United States, Italy and Spain.

V shed 6 bases and J shed 4 bases, with 16 bases lying between them. CDR3 length: 14 amino acids. CDR1 is LGHDT and CDR2 is YNNKEL in the germline V gene (reference sequence). Here immunoSEQ multiplex PCR was the method, and the copy in TCRdb shows in-frame clones only, minus some. This sample has fewer than 90,000 clones; around 88% occur once, and the top ten carry more than 1.5%. The V gene is TRBV3-1 (or the pseudogene TRBV3-2), the J gene TRBJ2-7; possible D gene TRBD2, 6 bases. Sequenced: peripheral blood. This clonotype was obtained from an elderly woman with active or convalescent COVID-19. The CDR3 coding sequence is TGTGCCAGCAGGCAGACGGCGGGACCGTACGAGCAGTACTTC. Its translation: CASRQTAGPYEQYF.